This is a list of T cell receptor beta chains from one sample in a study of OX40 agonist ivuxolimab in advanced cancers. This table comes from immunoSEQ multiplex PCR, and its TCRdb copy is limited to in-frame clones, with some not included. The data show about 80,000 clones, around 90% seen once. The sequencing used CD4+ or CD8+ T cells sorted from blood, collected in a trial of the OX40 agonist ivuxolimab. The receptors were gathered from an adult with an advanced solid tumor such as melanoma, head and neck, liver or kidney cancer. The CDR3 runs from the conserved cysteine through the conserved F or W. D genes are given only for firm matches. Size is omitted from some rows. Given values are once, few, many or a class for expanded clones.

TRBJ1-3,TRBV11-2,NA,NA,TGTGCCAGCAGCTCCCCGCCCCGGACTGGAAACACCATATATTTT,CASSSPPRTGNTIYF
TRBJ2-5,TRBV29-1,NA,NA,TGCAGCGTTGCGACAGGTTTTGGGGAGACCCAGTACTTC,CSVATGFGETQYF
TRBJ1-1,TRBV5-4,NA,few,TGTGCCAGCAGCTTGAGTCCCGGGTGGACTGAAGCTTTCTTT,CASSLSPGWTEAFF
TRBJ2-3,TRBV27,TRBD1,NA,TGTGCCAGTAAGACAGGGGAGTACACAGATACGCAGTATTTT,CASKTGEYTDTQYF
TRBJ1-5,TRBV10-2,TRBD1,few,TGCGCCAGCACCCGGACAGGTGAGGAGGGCAATCAGCCCCAGCATTTT,CASTRTGEEGNQPQHF
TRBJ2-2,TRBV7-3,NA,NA,TGTGCCAGCAGCTTAGCCGCCGGGGAGCTGTTTTTT,CASSLAAGELFF
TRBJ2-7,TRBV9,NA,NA,TGTGCCAGCTCACGGAGGGGGCTGACCGACGAGCAGTACTTC,CASSRRGLTDEQYF
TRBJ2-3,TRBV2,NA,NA,TGTGCCAGCACGACTTACACAGATACGCAGTATTTT,CASTTYTDTQYF
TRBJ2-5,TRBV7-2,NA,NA,TGTGCCAGCAGCCCTCCGGGCGGGACCCAGTACTTC,CASSPPGGTQYF
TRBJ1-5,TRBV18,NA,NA,TGTGCCAGCTCACCACCTTATAGCAATCAGCCTCAGCATTTT,CASSPPYSNQPQHF
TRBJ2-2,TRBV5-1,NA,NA,TGCGCCAGCAGCCCCGGGGGGCTCACCGGGGAGCTGTTTTTT,CASSPGGLTGELFF
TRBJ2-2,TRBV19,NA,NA,TGTGCCAGTAGTGTGTGGGCCTCACTCACCGGGGAGCTGTTTTTT,CASSVWASLTGELFF
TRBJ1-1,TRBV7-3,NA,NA,TGTGCCAGCAGCTTAAAGGAGGGTAGAAACACTGAAGCTTTCTTT,CASSLKEGRNTEAFF
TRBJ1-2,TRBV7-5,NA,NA,TGTGCCAGAAGCTTATCCCGGAGAGGCGCGAACTATGGCTACACCTTC,CARSLSRRGANYGYTF
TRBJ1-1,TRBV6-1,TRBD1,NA,TGTGCCAGCACCCGGACAGGCGGGGCGGGGACTGAAGCTTTCTTT,CASTRTGGAGTEAFF
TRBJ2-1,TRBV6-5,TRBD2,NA,TGTGCCAGCAGTTTACGGAGCGGGAGCTCCTACAATGAGCAGTTCTTC,CASSLRSGSSYNEQFF
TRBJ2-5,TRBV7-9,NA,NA,TGTGCCAGCACCACAACCAGGTACCAAGAGACCCAGTACTTC,CASTTTRYQETQYF
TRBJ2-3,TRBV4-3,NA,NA,TGCGCCAGCAGCCAAGATCCCCAGCGGCCAGATACGCAGTATTTT,CASSQDPQRPDTQYF
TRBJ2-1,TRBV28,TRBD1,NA,TGTGCCAGCACCCAACAGGGGTATGAGCAGTTCTTC,CASTQQGYEQFF
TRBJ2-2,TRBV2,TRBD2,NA,TGTGCCAGCAGTGATGTTACGGGAGGAACCGGGGAGCTGTTTTTT,CASSDVTGGTGELFF
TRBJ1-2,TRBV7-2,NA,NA,TGTGCCAGCAGCTTAGGGGGCTCCTATGGCTACACCTTC,CASSLGGSYGYTF
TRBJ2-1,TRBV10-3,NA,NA,TGTGCCATCAGTGGTGGATCTCCCTACAATGAGCAGTTCTTC,CAISGGSPYNEQFF
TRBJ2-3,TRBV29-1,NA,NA,TGCAGCGCCGAGATTTCCACAGATACGCAGTATTTT,CSAEISTDTQYF
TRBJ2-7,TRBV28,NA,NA,TGTGCCAGCAGTTACCTGAACGCCGAGCAGTACTTC,CASSYLNAEQYF
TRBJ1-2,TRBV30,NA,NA,TGTGCCTGGAGTGCAGGGTCGGGCTACACCTTC,CAWSAGSGYTF